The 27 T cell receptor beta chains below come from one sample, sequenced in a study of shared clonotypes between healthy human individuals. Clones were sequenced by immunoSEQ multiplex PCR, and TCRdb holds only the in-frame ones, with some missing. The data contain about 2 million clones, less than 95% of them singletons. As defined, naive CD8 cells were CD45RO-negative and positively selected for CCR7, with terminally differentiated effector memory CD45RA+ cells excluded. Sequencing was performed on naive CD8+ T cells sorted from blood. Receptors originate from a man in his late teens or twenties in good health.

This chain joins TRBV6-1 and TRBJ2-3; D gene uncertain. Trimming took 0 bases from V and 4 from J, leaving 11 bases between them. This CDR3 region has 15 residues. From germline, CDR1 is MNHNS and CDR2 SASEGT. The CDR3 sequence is CASSEAWGLPDTQYF. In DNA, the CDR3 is TGTGCCAGCAGTGAAGCGTGGGGTCTTCCAGATACGCAGTATTTT.

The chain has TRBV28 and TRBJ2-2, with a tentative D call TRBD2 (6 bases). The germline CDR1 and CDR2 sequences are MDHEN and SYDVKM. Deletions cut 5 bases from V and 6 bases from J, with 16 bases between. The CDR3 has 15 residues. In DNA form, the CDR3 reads TGTGCCAGCAGTGGAAGAGGACTAATGGCCGGGGAGCTGTTTTTT. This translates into CASSGRGLMAGELFF.

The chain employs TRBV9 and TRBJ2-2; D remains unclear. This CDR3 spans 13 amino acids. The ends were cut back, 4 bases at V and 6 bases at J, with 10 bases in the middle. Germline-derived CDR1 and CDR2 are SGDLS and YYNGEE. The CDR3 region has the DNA TGTGCCAGCAGCCCATGGGGTGCCGGGGAGCTGTTTTTT. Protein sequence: CASSPWGAGELFF.

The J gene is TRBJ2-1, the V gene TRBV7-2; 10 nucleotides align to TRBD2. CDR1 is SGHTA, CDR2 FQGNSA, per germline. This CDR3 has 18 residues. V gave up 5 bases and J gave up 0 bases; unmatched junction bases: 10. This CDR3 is CASSQRGTSVSSYNEQFF. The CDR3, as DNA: TGTGCCAGCAGCCAACGGGGGACTAGCGTTAGCTCCTACAATGAGCAGTTCTTC.

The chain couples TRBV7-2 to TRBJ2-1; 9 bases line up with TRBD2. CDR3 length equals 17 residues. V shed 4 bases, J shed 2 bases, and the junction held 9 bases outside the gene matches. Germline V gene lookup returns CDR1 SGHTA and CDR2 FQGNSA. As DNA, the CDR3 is TGTGCCAGCAGCTCCCCAACTAGCGGGTATACCTACAATGAGCAGTTCTTC. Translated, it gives CASSSPTSGYTYNEQFF.

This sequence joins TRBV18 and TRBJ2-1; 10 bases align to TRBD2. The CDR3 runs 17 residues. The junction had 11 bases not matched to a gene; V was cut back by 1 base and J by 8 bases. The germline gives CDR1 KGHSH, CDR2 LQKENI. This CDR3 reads CASSPRGLADPGDEQFF. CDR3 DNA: TGTGCCAGCTCACCACGAGGACTAGCGGACCCTGGCGATGAGCAGTTCTTC.

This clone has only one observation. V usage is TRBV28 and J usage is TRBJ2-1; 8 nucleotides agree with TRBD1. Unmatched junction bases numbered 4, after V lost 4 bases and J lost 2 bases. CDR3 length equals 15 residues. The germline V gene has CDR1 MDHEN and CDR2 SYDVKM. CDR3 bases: TGTGCCAGCAGTTCCGGGACAGGCCCCTACAATGAGCAGTTCTTC. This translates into CASSSGTGPYNEQFF.

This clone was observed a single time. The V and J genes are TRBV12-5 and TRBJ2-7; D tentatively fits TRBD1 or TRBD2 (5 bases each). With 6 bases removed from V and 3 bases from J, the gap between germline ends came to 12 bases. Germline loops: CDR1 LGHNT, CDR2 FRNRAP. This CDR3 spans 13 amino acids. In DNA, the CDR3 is TGTGCTAGTGGCCTCGATGGGGGCTACGAGCAGTACTTC. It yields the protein CASGLDGGYEQYF.

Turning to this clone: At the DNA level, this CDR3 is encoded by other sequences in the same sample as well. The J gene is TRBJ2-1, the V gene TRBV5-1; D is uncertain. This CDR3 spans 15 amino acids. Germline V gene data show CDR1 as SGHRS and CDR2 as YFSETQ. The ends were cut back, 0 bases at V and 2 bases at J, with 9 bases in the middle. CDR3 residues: CASSLEAGPYNEQFF. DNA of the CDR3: TGCGCCAGCAGCTTGGAGGCAGGTCCCTACAATGAGCAGTTCTTC.

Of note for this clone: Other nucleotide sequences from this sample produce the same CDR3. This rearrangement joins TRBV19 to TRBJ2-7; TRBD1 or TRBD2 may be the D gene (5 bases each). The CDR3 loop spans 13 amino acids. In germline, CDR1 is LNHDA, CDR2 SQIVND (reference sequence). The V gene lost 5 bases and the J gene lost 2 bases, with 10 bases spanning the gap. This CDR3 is CASSPGRTYEQYF. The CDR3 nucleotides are TGTGCCAGTAGTCCGGGACGGACCTACGAGCAGTACTTC.

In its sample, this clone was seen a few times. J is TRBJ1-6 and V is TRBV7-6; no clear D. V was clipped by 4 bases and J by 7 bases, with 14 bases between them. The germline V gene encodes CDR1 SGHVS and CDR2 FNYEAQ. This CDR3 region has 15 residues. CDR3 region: CASSSLQSPNSPLHF. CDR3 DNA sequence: TGTGCCAGCAGCTCATTACAGAGTCCAAATTCACCCCTCCACTTT.

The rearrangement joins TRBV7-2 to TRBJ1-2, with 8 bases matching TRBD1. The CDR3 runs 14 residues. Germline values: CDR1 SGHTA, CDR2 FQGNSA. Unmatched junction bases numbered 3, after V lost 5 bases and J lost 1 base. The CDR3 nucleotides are TGTGCCAGCAGCCCGGGACAGGATAACTATGGCTACACCTTC. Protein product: CASSPGQDNYGYTF. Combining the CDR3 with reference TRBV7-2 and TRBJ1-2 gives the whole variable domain GAGVSQSPSNKVTEKGKDVELRCDPISGHTALYWYRQSLGQGLEFLIYFQGNSAPDKSGLPSDRFSAERTGGSVSTLTIQRTQQEDSAVYLCASSPGQDNYGYTFGSGTRLTVV.

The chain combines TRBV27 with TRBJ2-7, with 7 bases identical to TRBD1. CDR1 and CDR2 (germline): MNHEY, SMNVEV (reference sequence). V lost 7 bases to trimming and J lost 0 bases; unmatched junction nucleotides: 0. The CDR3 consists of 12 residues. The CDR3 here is CASTGGSYEQYF. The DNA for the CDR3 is TGTGCCAGCACAGGGGGCTCCTACGAGCAGTACTTC.

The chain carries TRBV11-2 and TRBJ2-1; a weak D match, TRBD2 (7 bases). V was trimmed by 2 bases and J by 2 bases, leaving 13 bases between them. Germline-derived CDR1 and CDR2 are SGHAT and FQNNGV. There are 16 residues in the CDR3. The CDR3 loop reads CASSLRAGAPYNEQFF. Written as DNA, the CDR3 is TGTGCCAGCAGCTTAAGGGCGGGGGCTCCCTACAATGAGCAGTTCTTC.

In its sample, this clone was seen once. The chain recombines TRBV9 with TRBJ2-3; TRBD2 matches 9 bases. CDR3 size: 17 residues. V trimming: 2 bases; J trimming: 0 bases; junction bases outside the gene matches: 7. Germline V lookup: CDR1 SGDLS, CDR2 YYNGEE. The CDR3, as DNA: TGTGCCAGCAGCGTGGGCCTAGCGGGAACTAGCACAGATACGCAGTATTTT. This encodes CASSVGLAGTSTDTQYF. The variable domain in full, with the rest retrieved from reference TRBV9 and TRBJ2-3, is DSGVTQTPKHLITATGQRVTLRCSPRSGDLSVYWYQQSLDQGLQFLIQYYNGEERAKGNILERFSAQQFPDLHSELNLSSLELGDSALYFCASSVGLAGTSTDTQYFGPGTRLTVL.

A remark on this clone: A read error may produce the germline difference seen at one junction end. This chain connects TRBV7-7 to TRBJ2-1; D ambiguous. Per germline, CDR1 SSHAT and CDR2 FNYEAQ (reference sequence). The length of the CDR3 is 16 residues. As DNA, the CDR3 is TGTGCTAGCAGCGAGTTGACCGCCTTAGGAAGCAATGAGCAGTTCTTC. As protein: CASSELTALGSNEQFF.

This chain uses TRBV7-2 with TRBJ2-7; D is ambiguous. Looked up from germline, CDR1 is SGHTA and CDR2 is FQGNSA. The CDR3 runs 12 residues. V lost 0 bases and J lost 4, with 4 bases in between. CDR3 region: CASSLARYEQYF. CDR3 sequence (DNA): TGTGCCAGCAGCTTAGCGCGGTACGAGCAGTACTTC.

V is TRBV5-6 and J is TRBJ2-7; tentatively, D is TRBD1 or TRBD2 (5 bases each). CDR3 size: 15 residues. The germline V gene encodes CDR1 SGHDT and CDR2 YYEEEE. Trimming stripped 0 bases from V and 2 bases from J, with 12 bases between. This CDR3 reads CASSLATRGPYEQYF. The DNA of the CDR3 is TGTGCCAGCAGCTTGGCGACCCGGGGCCCCTACGAGCAGTACTTC.

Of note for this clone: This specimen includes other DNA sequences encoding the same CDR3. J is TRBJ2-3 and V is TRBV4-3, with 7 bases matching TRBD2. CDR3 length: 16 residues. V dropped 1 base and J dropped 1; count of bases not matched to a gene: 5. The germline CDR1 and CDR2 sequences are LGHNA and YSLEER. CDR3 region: CASSQVSGRGTDTQYF. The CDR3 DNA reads TGCGCCAGCAGCCAAGTTTCAGGGAGGGGCACAGATACGCAGTATTTT.

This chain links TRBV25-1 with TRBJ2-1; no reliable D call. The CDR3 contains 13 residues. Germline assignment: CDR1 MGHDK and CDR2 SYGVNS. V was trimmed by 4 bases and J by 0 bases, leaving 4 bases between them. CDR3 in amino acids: CASSAGSYNEQFF. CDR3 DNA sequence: TGTGCCAGCAGTGCGGGCTCCTACAATGAGCAGTTCTTC.

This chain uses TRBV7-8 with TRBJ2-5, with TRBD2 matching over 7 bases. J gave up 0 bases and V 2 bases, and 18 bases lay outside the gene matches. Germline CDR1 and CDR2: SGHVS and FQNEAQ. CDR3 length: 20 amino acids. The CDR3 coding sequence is TGTGCCAGCAGCTTAAGGCTAGCGGAGGCGGTCGCTGGGTACCAAGAGACCCAGTACTTC. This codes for CASSLRLAEAVAGYQETQYF.

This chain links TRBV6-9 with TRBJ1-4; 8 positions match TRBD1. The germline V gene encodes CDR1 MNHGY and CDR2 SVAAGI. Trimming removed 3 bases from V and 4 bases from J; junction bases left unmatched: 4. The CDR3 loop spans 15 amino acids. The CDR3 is CASSYGTGINEKLFF. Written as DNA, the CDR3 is TGTGCCAGCAGTTACGGGACAGGCATTAATGAAAAACTGTTTTTT.

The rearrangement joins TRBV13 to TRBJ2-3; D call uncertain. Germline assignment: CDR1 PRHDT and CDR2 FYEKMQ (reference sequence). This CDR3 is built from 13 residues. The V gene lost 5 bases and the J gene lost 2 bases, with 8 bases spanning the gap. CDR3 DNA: TGTGCCAGCAGCCCTCAACTCACAGATACGCAGTATTTT. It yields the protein CASSPQLTDTQYF.

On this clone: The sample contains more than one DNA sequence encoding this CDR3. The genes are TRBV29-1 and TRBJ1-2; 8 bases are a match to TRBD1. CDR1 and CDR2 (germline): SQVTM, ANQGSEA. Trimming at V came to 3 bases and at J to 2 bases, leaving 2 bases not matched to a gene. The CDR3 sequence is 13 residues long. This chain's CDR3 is CSVERQGNYGYTF. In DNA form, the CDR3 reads TGCAGCGTTGAGCGACAGGGGAACTATGGCTACACCTTC.

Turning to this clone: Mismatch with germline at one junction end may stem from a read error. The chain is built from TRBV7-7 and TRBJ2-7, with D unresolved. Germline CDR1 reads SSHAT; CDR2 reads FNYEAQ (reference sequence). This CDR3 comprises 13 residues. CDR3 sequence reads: CASSLAETYEQYF. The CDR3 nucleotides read TGTGCTAGCAGCTTAGCTGAAACCTACGAGCAGTACTTC.

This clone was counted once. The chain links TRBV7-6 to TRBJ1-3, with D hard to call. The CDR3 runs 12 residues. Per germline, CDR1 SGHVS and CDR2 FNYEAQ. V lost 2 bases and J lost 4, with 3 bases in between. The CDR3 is CASSLLGNTIYF. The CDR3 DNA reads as TGTGCCAGCAGCTTATTAGGAAACACCATATATTTT.

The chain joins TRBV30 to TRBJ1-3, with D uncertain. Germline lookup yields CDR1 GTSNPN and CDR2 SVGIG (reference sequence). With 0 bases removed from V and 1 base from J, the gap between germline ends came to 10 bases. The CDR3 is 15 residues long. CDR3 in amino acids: CAWSVRSGSGNTIYF. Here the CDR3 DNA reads TGTGCCTGGAGTGTACGATCCGGGTCTGGAAACACCATATATTTT.